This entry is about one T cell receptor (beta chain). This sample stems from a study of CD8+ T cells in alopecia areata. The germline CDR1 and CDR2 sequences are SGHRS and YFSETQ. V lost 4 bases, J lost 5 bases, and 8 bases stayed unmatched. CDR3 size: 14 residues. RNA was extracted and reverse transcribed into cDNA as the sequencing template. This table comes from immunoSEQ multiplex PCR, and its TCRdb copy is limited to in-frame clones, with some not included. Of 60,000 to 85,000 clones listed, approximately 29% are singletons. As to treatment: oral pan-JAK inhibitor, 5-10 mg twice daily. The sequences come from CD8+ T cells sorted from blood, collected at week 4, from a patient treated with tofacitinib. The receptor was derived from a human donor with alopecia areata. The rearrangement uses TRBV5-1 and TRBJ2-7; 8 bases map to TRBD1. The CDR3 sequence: CASSPSQGADEQYF. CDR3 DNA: TGCGCCAGCAGCCCTAGTCAGGGGGCCGACGAGCAGTACTTC. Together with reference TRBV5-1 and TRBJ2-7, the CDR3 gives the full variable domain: KAGVTQTPRYLIKTRGQQVTLSCSPISGHRSVSWYQQTPGQGLQFLFEYFSETQRNKGNFPGRFSGRQFSNSRSEMNVSTLELGDSALYLCASSPSQGADEQYFGPGTRLTVT.